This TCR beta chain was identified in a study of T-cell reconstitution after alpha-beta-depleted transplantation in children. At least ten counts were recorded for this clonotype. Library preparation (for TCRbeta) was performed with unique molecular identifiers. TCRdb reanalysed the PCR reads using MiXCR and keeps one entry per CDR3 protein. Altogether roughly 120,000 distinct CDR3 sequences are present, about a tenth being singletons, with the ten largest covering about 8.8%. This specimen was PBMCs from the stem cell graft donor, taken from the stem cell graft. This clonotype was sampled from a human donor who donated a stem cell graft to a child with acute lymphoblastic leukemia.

The CDR3 DNA sequence: TGTGCCAGCAGTCCCCTGGGGACTTCCTATAATTCACCCCTCCACTTT. Its translation: CASSPLGTSYNSPLHF. This rearrangement joins TRBV27 to TRBJ1-6; tentatively, D is TRBD1 (5 bases). CDR3 length: 16 residues. V lost 5 bases to trimming and J lost 1 base, with 12 bases between them. CDR1 and CDR2 (germline): MNHEY, SMNVEV (reference sequence).